This T cell receptor beta chain emerged from a study of blood T cell repertoires in COVID-19. On the study more broadly: Material from acute and convalescent COVID-19 was sourced from the United States, Italy and Spain. PBMCs, B-cell-depleted T cells, or T cells provided the cDNA or gDNA that made up the material.

This CDR3 is 16 amino acids long. Germline V CDR1 and CDR2: SGHRS, YFSETQ. Germline trimming cut 0 bases from V and 9 bases from J; bases unmatched to any gene: 10. The authors' processing: Amplification from reference gene primers served as the basis for estimated nucleated cell counts. Repertoires were generated with immunoSEQ multiplex PCR, while TCRdb's copy carries only in-frame clones and drops some. V and J calls and clone size follow that table, whereas D and trimming were derived from the DNA. Of tens of thousands of clones listed, around 83% are singletons. This sequence joins TRBV5-1 and TRBJ2-1; 9 positions agree with TRBD2. Material for sequencing was peripheral blood. This TCR was recovered from a man in his sixties or seventies with active COVID-19. In DNA form, the CDR3 reads TGCGCCAGCAGCTTGGCCTTGGGGACTAGCTCCTCTGAGCAGTTCTTC. Translated, it gives CASSLALGTSSSEQFF.